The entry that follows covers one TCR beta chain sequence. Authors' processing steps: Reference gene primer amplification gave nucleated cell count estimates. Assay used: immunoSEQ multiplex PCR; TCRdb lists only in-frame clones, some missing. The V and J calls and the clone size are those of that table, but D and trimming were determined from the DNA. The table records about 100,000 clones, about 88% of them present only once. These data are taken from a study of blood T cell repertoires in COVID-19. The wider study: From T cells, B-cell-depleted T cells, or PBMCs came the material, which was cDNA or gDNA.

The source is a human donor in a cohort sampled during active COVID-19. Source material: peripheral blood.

Here the CDR3 reads CASSPRRSSYNEQFF. CDR3 coding DNA: TGTGCCAGCAGCCCCCGACGGAGCTCCTACAATGAGCAGTTCTTC. V is TRBV7-2 and J is TRBJ2-1; D remains ambiguous. The CDR3 length is 15 residues. V dropped 5 bases and J dropped 0 bases, with 11 bases sitting between them. Germline-derived CDR1 and CDR2 are SGHTA and FQGNSA.